This T cell receptor beta chain comes out of a study of vaccination effects on CD4 cells after COVID-19. Whole-study context: Sample donation by two convalescent patients took place 16 days and one week before vaccination.

Broader study findings: The study got few convalescent patients and did not collect any early post-infection timepoints.

Note on this clone: Its matching antigen is unknown.

Using immunoSEQ multiplex PCR, the repertoire was profiled, and TCRdb retains in-frame clones only, with some absent. This table has approximately 40,000 clones, roughly 73% appearing once. V was clipped by 4 bases and J by 0 bases, with 14 bases between them. Germline V gene data show CDR1 as SGHDT and CDR2 as YYEEEE. The CDR3 is 15 residues long. Peptide-pool stimulation followed by sequencing identified expanded antigen-specific CD4+ clonotypes in the ViraFEST assay. Cells that had been cultured for nine to eleven days were the source of isolated CD4+ T cells. The person had PCR-confirmed SARS-CoV-2 infection between March and December 2020. The authors replaced half the medium with IL-2 medium on days 3 and 7.

The clonotype comes from a human donor who had a prior SARS-CoV-2 infection. The specimen comprised CD4+ T cells from PBMCs cultured with a peptide pool, sampled before COVID-19 vaccination. This sequence joins TRBV5-6 and TRBJ2-7; a weak D match, TRBD2 (6 bases). The CDR3 sequence is CASSPAPSDSYEQYF. The DNA of the CDR3 is TGTGCCAGCAGCCCGGCGCCTAGCGACTCCTACGAGCAGTACTTC.